This TCR beta chain was retrieved from a study of T cell repertoires in cytomegalovirus infection. In TCRdb, the reads were re-called with MiXCR into one record per CDR3 protein. The sample lists around 260,000 distinct CDR3 sequences; around 25% were seen once. Material: PBMCs. This receptor was identified in a human donor in good health (CMV status not recorded). Some clones in this sample may be carry-over from other donors' samples.

DNA of the CDR3: TGTGCCAGCAGCCGACTAGCGGGAACCTACGAGCAGTACTTC. It codes for CASSRLAGTYEQYF. The chain combines TRBV3-1 with TRBJ2-7; 11 nucleotides agree with TRBD2. Trimming removed 4 bases from V and 2 bases from J; junction bases left unmatched: 1. The CDR3 is made up of 14 amino acids. Germline V gene data show CDR1 as LGHDT and CDR2 as YNNKEL (reference sequence).